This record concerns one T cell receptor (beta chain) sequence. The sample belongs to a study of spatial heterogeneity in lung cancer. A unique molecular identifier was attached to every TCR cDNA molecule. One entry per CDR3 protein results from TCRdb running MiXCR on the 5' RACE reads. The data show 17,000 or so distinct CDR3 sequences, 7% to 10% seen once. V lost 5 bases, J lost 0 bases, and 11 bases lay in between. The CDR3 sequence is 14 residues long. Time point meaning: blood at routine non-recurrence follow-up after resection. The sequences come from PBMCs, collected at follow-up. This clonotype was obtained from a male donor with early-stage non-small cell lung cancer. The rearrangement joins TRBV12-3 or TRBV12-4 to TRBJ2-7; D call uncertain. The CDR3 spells CASSTSRTSYEQYF. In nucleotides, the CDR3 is TGTGCCAGCAGTACCTCGCGCACCTCCTACGAGCAGTACTTC.